The present TCR beta chain was sequenced within a study of T cells after yellow fever vaccination (dated by TCRdb to the late 2010s). For context, the study as a whole: The SMART-Seq v4 Ultra Low Input RNA kit was used to prepare libraries from fractions with low cell numbers. Blood samples were taken at several timepoints before and after primary and secondary immunization, and bulk PBMC replicates and cell subsets were isolated. To follow T-cell clones before and after both primary and booster YFV17D yellow fever vaccination, bulk TCR alpha and beta repertoires underwent longitudinal sequencing. The cohort comprised two healthy male donors, one aged 18 to 29 and one aged 30 to 39 years. What the research found in general, with its limitations: The study included only two donors, which limits how far the findings can be generalized. Because abundant contaminating clonotypes from the bulk population could be contained in FACS-sorted repertoires, computational filtering was required. The secondary T-cell response was weaker than the primary response but faster, peaking on day 5 instead of day 15. A small fraction of clonotypes appeared in both the CD4 and CD8 compartments, likely as a result of convergent recombination. After the booster, most clones that had expanded after primary vaccination were detected again (nearly 97% of CD4 and 70% to 90% of CD8), suggesting broad maintenance of memory.

The sequencer listed for this sample is Illumina NovaSeq 6000. TCR cDNA was made using 5'RACE template switching, a step that added a universal primer site and unique molecular identifiers. Priming of cDNA synthesis was performed from both the TCR alpha and TCR beta constant segments. Library amplification involved two PCR steps, and the second step added sample barcodes and sequencing adapters. Sequencing of libraries was done on Illumina HiSeq 2500 (2x100 bp) or NovaSeq (2x150 bp). The paper's data handling went like this. Reads were demultiplexed and collapsed into UMI consensus sequences with MIGEC, and V(D)J alignment was performed with MiXCR. Vaccine-responding clonotypes were defined with edgeR using replicate PBMC samples, requiring FDR below 0.01 and a log2 fold change above 5 up to day 15. Bulk clonotypes were assigned CD4 or CD8 identity according to which sequenced CD4 or CD8 repertoire held them at higher abundance. TCRdb ran its own pipeline on the public reads, namely fastp trimming at Q25 and MiXCR clone calling, and kept in-frame beta chains. Each CDR3 protein appears once, grouped with its most common genes and DNA. TCRdb, rather than the study authors, made the V and J calls. The sample table contains approximately 120,000 distinct CDR3 sequences; only one count was recorded for 15% of them. Of the sample, about 42% falls within the top ten clones.

A few counts support this clonotype. This receptor's antigen is unknown. Base qualities were left out, and no much larger clone turns up one base away. The sample's treatment or condition label is to be understood as: live attenuated yellow fever vaccine strain. PBMCs were isolated from peripheral blood using a standard Ficoll-Paque protocol. Dynabeads CD4 and CD8 positive selection kits were used to isolate CD4 and CD8 T-cell fractions. TriZol was used to extract RNA from bulk PBMCs, from CD4 and CD8 fractions, and from dextramer-positive and dextramer-negative fractions. The sequencing used CD8+ T cells sorted from PBMCs, collected 5 days after the yellow fever booster vaccination. The TCR sequence derives from a man between 18 and 35 years old who received the YFV17D yellow fever vaccine.

For the CDR3, the sequence is CASSISVSTEAFF. The nucleotides are TGTGCCAGTAGTATATCCGTGAGCACTGAAGCTTTCTTT. The chain is assembled from TRBV19 and TRBJ1-1, with no D gene named confidently. Per the germline V gene (reference sequence), LNHDA is the CDR1 and SQIVND is the CDR2. V is shortened by 2 bases, J by 4 bases, and the region joining them spans 8 bases. From its cysteine to its phenylalanine, the CDR3 spans 13 amino acids. Kept here is only the CDR3 DNA, which spans 39 bases and is read in frame from base 1.